This TCR beta chain was profiled in a study of shared clonotypes between healthy human individuals. Study-wide context: Three plates each covered CD4 naive and memory; CD8 naive two, CD8 memory one.

Positive CCR7 selection of CD45RO-negative cells yielded the naive CD8 cells, and terminally differentiated effector memory CD45RA+ cells were excluded. Between the trimmed V and J ends, which lost 6 bases and 0 bases, there was a span of 9 bases. The germline CDR1 and CDR2 sequences are SQVTM and ANQGSEA. This CDR3 contains 13 residues. Profiled with immunoSEQ multiplex PCR; TCRdb holds only in-frame clones, not every one. Among 2 million to 2.5 million clones listed, around 93% were seen once. The chain is built from TRBV29-1 and TRBJ2-1, with D possibly being TRBD2 (5 bases). The receptor was isolated from a young man in good health. Some clones in this sample may be carry-over from other donors' samples. The specimen was naive CD8+ T cells from PBMCs. CDR3: CSVRLSSYNEQFF. CDR3 nucleotide sequence: TGCAGCGTGCGACTAAGCTCCTACAATGAGCAGTTCTTC.